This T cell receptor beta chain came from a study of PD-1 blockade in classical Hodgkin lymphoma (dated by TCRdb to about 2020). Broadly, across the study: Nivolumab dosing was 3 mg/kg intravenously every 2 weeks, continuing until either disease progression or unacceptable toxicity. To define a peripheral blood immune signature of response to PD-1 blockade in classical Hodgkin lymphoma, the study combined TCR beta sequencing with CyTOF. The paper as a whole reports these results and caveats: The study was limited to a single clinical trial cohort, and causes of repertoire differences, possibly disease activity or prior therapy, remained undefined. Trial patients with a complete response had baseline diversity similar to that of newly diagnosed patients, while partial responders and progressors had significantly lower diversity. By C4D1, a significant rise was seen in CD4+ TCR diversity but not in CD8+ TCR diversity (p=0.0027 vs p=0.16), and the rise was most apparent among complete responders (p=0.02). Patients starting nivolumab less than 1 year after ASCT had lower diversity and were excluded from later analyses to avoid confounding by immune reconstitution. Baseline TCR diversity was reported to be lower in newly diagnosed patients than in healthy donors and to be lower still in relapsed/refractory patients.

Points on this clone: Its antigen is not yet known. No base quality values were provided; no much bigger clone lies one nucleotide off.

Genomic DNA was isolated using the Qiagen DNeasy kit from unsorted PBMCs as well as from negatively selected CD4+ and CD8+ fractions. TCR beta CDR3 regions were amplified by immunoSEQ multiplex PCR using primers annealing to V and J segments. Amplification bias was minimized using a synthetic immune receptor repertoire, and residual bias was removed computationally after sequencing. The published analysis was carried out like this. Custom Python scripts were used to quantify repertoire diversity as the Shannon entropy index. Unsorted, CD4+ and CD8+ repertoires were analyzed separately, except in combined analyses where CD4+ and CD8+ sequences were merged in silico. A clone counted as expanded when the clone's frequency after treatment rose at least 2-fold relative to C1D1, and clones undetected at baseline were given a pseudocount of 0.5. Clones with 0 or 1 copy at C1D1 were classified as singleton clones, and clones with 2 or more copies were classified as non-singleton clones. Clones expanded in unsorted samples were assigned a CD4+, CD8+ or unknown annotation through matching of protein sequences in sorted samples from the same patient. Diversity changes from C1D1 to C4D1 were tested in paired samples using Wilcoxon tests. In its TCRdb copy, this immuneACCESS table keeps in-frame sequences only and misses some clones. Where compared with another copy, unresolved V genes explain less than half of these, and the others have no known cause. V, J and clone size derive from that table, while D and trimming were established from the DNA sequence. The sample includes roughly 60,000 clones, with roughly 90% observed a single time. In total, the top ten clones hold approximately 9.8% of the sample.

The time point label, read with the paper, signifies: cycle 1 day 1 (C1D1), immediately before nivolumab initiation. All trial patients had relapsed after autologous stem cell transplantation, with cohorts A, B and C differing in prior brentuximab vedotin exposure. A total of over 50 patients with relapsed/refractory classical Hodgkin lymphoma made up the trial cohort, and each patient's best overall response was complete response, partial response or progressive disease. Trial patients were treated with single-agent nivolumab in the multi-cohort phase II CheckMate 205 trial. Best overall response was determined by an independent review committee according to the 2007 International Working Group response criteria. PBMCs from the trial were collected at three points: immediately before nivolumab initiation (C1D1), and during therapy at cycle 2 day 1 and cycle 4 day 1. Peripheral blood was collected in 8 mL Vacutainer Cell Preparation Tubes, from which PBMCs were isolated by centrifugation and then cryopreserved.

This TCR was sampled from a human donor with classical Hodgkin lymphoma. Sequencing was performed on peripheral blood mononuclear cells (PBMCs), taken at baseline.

The base sequence is TGTGCCAGCAGTTCCAGGGCTTTGTCTCTAGGTAATGAAAAACTGTTTTTT. Translated, this is CASSSRALSLGNEKLFF. The V and J segments used are TRBV28 and TRBJ1-4, with a weak D call of TRBD1 (5 bases match). CDR1 is given as MDHEN and CDR2 as SYDVKM, both from the germline V gene. Between the V and J ends, shortened by 4 bases and 4 bases respectively, the junction contains 19 bases. The CDR3, from cysteine to phenylalanine, totals 17 residues. CDR3 DNA is the only sequence kept; it has 51 bases, read in frame from the first base.